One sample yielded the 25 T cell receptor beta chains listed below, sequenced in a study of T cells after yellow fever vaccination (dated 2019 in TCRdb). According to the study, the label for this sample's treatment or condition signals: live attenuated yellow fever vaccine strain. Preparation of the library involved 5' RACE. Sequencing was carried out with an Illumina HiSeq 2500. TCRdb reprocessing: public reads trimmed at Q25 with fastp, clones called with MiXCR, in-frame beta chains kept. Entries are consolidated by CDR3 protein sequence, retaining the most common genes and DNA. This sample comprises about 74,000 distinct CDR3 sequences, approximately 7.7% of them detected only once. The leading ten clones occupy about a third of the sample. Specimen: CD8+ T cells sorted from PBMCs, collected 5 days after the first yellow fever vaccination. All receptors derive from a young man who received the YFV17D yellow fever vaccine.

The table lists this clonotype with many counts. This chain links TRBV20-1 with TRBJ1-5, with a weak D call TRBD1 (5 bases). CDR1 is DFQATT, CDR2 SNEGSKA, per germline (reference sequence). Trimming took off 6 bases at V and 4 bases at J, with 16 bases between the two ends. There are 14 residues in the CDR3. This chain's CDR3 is CSALRDGANQPQHF. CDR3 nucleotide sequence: TGCAGTGCCCTCCGGGACGGAGCTAATCAGCCCCAGCATTTT.

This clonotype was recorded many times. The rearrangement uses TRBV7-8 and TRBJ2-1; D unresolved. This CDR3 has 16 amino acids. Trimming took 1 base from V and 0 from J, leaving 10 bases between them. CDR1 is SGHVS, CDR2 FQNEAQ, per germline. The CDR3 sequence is CASSLVIGPSYNEQFF. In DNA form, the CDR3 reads TGTGCCAGCAGCTTAGTAATCGGGCCCTCCTACAATGAGCAGTTCTTC. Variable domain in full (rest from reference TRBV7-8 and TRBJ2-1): GAGVSQSPRYKVAKRGQDVALRCDPISGHVSLFWYQQALGQGPEFLTYFQNEAQLDKSGLPSDRFFAERPEGSVSTLKIQRTQQEDSAVYLCASSLVIGPSYNEQFFGPGTRLTVL.

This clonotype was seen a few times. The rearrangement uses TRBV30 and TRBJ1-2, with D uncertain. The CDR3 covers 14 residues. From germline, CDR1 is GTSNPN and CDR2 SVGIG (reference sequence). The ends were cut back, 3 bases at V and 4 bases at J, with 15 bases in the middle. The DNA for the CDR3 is TGTGCCTGGAGGCCGACACTAACCCCCTATGGCTACACCTTC. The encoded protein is CAWRPTLTPYGYTF.

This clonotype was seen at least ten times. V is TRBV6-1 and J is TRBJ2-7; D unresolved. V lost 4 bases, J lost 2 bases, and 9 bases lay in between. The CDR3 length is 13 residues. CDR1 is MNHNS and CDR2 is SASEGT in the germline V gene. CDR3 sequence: CASSGIDTYEQYV. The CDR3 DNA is TGTGCCAGCAGTGGGATCGACACCTACGAGCAGTACGTC.

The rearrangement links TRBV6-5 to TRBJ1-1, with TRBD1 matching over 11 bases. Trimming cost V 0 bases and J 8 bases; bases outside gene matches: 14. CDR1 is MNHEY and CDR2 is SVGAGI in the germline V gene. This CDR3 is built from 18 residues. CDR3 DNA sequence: TGTGCCAGCAGTTACTCGCACCCTGGACAGGGGGCAAATATGGAAGCTTTCTTT. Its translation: CASSYSHPGQGANMEAFF.

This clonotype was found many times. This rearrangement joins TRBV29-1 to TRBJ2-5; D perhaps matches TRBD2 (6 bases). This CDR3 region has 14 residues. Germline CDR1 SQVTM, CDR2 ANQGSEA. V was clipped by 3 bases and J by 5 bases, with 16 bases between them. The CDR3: CSVEPRGVPETQYF. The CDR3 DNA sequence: TGCAGCGTTGAGCCGCGGGGCGTTCCGGAGACCCAGTACTTC.

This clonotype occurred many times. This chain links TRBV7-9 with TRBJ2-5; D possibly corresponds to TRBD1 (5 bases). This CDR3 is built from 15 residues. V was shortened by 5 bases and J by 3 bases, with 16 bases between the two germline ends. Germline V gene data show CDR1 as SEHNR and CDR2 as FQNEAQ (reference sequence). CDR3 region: CASSLIQAGKETQYF. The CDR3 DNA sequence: TGTGCCAGCAGCCTTATTCAGGCAGGGAAAGAGACCCAGTACTTC. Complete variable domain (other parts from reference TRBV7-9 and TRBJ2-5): DTGVSQNPRHKITKRGQNVTFRCDPISEHNRLYWYRQTLGQGPEFLTYFQNEAQLEKSRLLSDRFSAERPKGSFSTLEIQRTEQGDSAMYLCASSLIQAGKETQYFGPGTRLLVL.

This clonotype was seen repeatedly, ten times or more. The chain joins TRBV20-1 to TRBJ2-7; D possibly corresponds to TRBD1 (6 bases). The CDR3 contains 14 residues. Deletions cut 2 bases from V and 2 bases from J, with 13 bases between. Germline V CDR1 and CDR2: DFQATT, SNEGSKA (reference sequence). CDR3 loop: CSARTGSNAYEQYF. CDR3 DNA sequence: TGCAGTGCTAGAACAGGGTCGAACGCCTACGAGCAGTACTTC.

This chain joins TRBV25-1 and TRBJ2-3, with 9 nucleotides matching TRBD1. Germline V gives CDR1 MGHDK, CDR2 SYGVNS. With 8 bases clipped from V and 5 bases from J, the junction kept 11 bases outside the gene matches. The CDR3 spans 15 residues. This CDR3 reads CASRIPGQGIDTQYF. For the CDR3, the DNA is TGTGCCAGCCGTATACCGGGACAGGGTATAGATACGCAGTATTTT.

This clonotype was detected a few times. CDR3: CASRVSSNQPQHF. CDR3 nucleotide sequence: TGTGCCAGCAGGGTATCGAGCAATCAGCCCCAGCATTTT. V usage is TRBV6-2 or TRBV6-3 and J usage is TRBJ1-5; D call uncertain. This CDR3 is 13 amino acids long. Germline loops: CDR1 MNHEY, CDR2 SVGEGT. V was pared by 6 bases and J by 1 base, with 7 bases between.

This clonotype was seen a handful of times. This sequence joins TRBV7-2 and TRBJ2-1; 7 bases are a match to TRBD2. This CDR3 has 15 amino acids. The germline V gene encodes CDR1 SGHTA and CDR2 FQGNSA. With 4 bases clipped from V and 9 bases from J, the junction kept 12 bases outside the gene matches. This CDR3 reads CASSWRTSSWTEQFF. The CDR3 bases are TGTGCCAGCAGCTGGAGGACTAGTTCTTGGACTGAGCAGTTCTTC.

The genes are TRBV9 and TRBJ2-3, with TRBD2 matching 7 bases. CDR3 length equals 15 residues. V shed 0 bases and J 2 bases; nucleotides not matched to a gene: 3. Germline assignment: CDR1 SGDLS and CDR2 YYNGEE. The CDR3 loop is CASSVGGGHTDTQYF. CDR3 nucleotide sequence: TGTGCCAGCAGCGTAGGGGGGGGTCACACAGATACGCAGTATTTT. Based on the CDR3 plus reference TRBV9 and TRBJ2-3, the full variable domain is DSGVTQTPKHLITATGQRVTLRCSPRSGDLSVYWYQQSLDQGLQFLIQYYNGEERAKGNILERFSAQQFPDLHSELNLSSLELGDSALYFCASSVGGGHTDTQYFGPGTRLTVL.

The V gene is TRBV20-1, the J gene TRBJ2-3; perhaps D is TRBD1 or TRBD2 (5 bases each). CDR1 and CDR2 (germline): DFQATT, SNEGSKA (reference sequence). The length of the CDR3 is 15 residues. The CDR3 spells CFARARDEGRDTQYF. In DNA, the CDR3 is TGCTTTGCTAGAGCCCGGGACGAAGGAAGAGATACGCAGTATTTT.

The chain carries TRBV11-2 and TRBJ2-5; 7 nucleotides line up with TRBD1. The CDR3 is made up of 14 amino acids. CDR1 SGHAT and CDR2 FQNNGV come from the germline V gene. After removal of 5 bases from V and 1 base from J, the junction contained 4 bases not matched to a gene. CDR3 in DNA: TGTGCCAGCAGCAATGGACAGGTCCAAGAGACCCAGTACTTC. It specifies CASSNGQVQETQYF.

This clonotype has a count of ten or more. Here the CDR3 DNA reads TGTGCCAGCAGTGAAGGGGCGGGCCGCTCCTACAATGAGCAGTTCTTC. Residues: CASSEGAGRSYNEQFF. This chain connects TRBV2 to TRBJ2-1, with D tentatively TRBD2 (5 bases). There are 16 residues in the CDR3. V lost 1 base, J lost 0 bases, and 10 bases lay in between. Germline-derived CDR1 and CDR2 are SNHLY and FYNNEI. The variable domain in full, with the rest retrieved from reference TRBV2 and TRBJ2-1, is EPEVTQTPSHQVTQMGQEVILRCVPISNHLYFYWYRQILGQKVEFLVSFYNNEISEKSEIFDDQFSVERPDGSNFTLKIRSTKLEDSAMYFCASSEGAGRSYNEQFFGPGTRLTVL.

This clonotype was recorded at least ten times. CDR3: CASSQILAGNEQYF. DNA for the CDR3: TGTGCCAGCAGCCAAATTCTAGCGGGGAACGAGCAGTACTTC. The V call is TRBV3-1, the J call TRBJ2-7, with 9 bases lining up with TRBD2. The CDR3 consists of 14 residues. V trimming: 2 bases; J trimming: 5 bases; junction bases outside the gene matches: 4. Looked up from germline, CDR1 is LGHDT and CDR2 is YNNKEL (reference sequence).

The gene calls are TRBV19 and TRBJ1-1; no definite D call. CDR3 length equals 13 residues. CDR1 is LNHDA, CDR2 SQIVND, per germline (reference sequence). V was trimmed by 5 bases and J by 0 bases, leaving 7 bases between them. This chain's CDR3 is CASSPPMNTEAFF. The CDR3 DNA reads TGTGCCAGTAGTCCCCCCATGAACACTGAAGCTTTCTTT. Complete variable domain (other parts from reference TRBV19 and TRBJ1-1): DGGITQSPKYLFRKEGQNVTLSCEQNLNHDAMYWYRQDPGQGLRLIYYSQIVNDFQKGDIAEGYSVSREKKESFPLTVTSAQKNPTAFYLCASSPPMNTEAFFGQGTRLTVV.

The chain's CDR3 is CAISELGQGALYEQFF. DNA of the CDR3: TGTGCCATCAGTGAACTCGGTCAGGGGGCTTTATATGAGCAGTTCTTC. The rearrangement links TRBV10-3 to TRBJ2-1; 8 nucleotides match TRBD1. The CDR3 covers 16 residues. Germline V gives CDR1 ENHRY, CDR2 SYGVKD. Unmatched junction bases numbered 12, after V lost 3 bases and J lost 8 bases.

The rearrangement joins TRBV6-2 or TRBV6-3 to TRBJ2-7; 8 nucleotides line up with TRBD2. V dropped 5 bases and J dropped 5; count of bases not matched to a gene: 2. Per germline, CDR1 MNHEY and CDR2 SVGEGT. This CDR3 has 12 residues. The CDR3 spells CASSGLAHEQYF. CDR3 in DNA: TGTGCCAGCAGTGGACTAGCCCACGAGCAGTACTTC.

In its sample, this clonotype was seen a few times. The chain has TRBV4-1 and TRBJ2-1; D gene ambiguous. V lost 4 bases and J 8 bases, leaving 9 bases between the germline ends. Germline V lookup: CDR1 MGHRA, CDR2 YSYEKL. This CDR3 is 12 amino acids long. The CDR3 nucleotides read TGCGCCAGCAGCCTCCTTGGGGATGAGCAGTTCTTC. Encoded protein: CASSLLGDEQFF.

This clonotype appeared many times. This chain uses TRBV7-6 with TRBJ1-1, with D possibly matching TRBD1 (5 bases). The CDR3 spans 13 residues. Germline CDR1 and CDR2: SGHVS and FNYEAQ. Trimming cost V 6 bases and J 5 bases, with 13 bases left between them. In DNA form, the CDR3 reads TGTGCCAGCAGGGGGGGGAGGGGAACTGAAGCTTTCTTT. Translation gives CASRGGRGTEAFF.

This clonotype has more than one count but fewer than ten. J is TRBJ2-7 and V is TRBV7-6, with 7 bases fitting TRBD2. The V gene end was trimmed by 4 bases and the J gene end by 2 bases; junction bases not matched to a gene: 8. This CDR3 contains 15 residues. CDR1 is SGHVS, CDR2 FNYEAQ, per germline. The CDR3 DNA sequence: TGTGCCAGCAGCTCCTCTAGCGGCCTAACCTACGAGCAGTACTTC. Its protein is CASSSSSGLTYEQYF.

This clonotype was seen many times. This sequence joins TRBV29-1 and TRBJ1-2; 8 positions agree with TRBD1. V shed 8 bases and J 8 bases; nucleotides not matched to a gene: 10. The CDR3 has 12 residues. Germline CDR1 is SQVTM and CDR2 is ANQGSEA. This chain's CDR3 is CSSVQGEVGYTF. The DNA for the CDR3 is TGCAGCTCGGTACAGGGGGAGGTAGGCTACACCTTC.

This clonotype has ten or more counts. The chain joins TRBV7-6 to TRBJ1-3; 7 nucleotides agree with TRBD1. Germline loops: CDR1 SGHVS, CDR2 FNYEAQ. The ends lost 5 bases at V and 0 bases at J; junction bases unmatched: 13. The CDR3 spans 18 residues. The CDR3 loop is CASSRGGQEDSSGNTIYF. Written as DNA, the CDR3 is TGTGCCAGCAGCCGGGGTGGACAGGAAGATTCCTCTGGAAACACCATATATTTT.

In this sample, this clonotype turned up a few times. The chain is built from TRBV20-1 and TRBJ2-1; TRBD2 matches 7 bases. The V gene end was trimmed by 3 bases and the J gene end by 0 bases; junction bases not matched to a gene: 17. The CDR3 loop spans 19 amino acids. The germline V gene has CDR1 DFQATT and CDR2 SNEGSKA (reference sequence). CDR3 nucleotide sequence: TGCAGTGCTAGGGGGGGGGTAGGTTCACGCCCGAGCTCCTACAATGAGCAGTTCTTC. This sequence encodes CSARGGVGSRPSSYNEQFF.